The T cell receptor (beta chain) under discussion was sequenced for a study of blood T cell repertoires in COVID-19. Study background: COVID-19 samples from acute and convalescent phases originated in the United States, Italy and Spain. Sources were T cells, B-cell-depleted T cells, or PBMCs; the material itself was cDNA or gDNA.

As processed by the authors: Scientists estimated how many nucleated cells there were by amplifying reference gene primers. Some clones are missing from TCRdb's copy, which holds only in-frame ones; the method was immunoSEQ multiplex PCR. Clone size and V and J calls were adopted from that table, with D and trimming inferred from the DNA. The table has some 250,000 clones, roughly 88% seen once; the top ten hold around 0.78%. This clone was recorded many times. This TCR was sampled from a woman aged 30 to 39 with acute or convalescent COVID-19. Source material: peripheral blood.

The CDR3 is CASSVEGQLDSPLHF. For the CDR3, the DNA is TGTGCCAGCAGCGTAGAAGGACAACTCGACTCACCCCTCCACTTT. The chain has TRBV9 and TRBJ1-6, with D possibly TRBD1 on 5 matching bases. CDR1 SGDLS and CDR2 YYNGEE come from the germline V gene. CDR3 length: 15 amino acids. Trimming left V 0 bases short and J 10 bases short, with 14 bases between.